One and the same sample provided the 3 T cell receptor beta chains below, sequenced in a study of T cell responses to AZD1222 COVID-19 vaccine. TCRdb's copy holds only in-frame clones and misses some; the assay was immunoSEQ multiplex PCR. The top ten clones hold over 6% of a sample with 100,000 to 120,000 clones, just under 95% of them seen once. The source was peripheral blood, collected on day 0 of AZD1222 vaccination. These receptor sequences come from an adult in good health.

J is TRBJ2-3 and V is TRBV3-1 (or the pseudogene TRBV3-2); TRBD2 matches at 11 bases. From germline, CDR1 is LGHDT and CDR2 YNNKEL (reference sequence). The V gene end was trimmed by 0 bases and the J gene end by 4 bases; junction bases not matched to a gene: 12. The CDR3 consists of 19 residues. CDR3 protein: CASSQDRPGLAALPDTQYF. CDR3 DNA sequence: TGTGCCAGCAGCCAAGACCGCCCGGGACTAGCGGCGCTGCCAGATACGCAGTATTTT.

The chain joins TRBV5-5 to TRBJ1-2; D uncertain. Germline assignment: CDR1 SGHKS and CDR2 YYEKEE (reference sequence). V was cut by 0 bases and J by 9 bases, with 6 bases left in between. CDR3 size: 11 residues. CDR3 in amino acids: CASSLAYSYTF. The CDR3 DNA reads TGTGCCAGCAGCTTGGCGTATAGCTACACCTTC.

This clone was picked up one time. The chain recombines TRBV28 with TRBJ2-7, with D unclear. Trimming removed 2 bases at V and 3 bases at J, with 14 bases between. This CDR3 has 15 amino acids. The germline V gene has CDR1 MDHEN and CDR2 SYDVKM. The CDR3 loop reads CASSLIDGPIYEQYF. The CDR3 nucleotides are TGTGCCAGCAGTTTAATAGACGGTCCAATCTACGAGCAGTACTTC.